The entry below describes one T cell receptor (beta chain). These data originate in a study of blood T cell repertoires in COVID-19. Study-level information: Sites across the United States, Italy and Spain contributed samples from acute and convalescent COVID-19. T cells, B-cell-depleted T cells, or PBMCs provided the cDNA or gDNA that served as material.

As handled by the study authors: Amplification from reference gene primers served as the basis for estimated nucleated cell counts. The repertoire was sequenced with immunoSEQ multiplex PCR; TCRdb's copy has only in-frame clones and lacks some. That table furnishes V, J and clone size, whereas the DNA furnished D and trimming. This repertoire shows under 350,000 clones, around 86% found once; its top ten account for 10% to 15%. The V gene lost 5 bases and the J gene lost 4 bases, with 8 bases spanning the gap. Germline assignment: CDR1 SGHTA and CDR2 FQGNSA. This CDR3 region has 13 residues. Source material: peripheral blood. The chain combines TRBV7-2 with TRBJ2-2; maybe TRBD1 (5 bases). The clonotype originates from a human donor in a cohort sampled during active COVID-19. In DNA, the CDR3 is TGTGCCAGCAGCGAAAGGGGCACCGGGGAGCTGTTTTTT. This encodes CASSERGTGELFF. Complete variable domain (other parts from reference TRBV7-2 and TRBJ2-2): GAGVSQSPSNKVTEKGKDVELRCDPISGHTALYWYRQSLGQGLEFLIYFQGNSAPDKSGLPSDRFSAERTGGSVSTLTIQRTQQEDSAVYLCASSERGTGELFFGEGSRLTVL.